These T cell receptor beta chains were read from a single sample in a study of T cell responses to AZD1222 COVID-19 vaccine. The protocol was immunoSEQ multiplex PCR, while the TCRdb copy is restricted to in-frame clones and leaves out a portion. The sample holds approximately 170,000 clones, around 91% seen once. Sequencing used peripheral blood, obtained on day 0 of AZD1222 vaccination. The source is an adult in good health. Each CDR3 is given with its conserved first and last residue. Fields, in order: V gene, J gene, D gene, clone size, CDR3 DNA, CDR3 protein. The D gene is left open where the match is weak. Not every row has a clone size; where given, it reads once, few, many or a size class.

v_gene: TRBV10-3
j_gene: TRBJ2-6
d_gene: .
abundance: .
CDR3nt: TGTGCCATCACAGGGGCTGGGGCCAACGTCCTGACTTTC
CDR3aa: CAITGAGANVLTF

v_gene: TRBV27
j_gene: TRBJ2-5
d_gene: TRBD1
abundance: .
CDR3nt: TGTGCCAGCAGTGCTCGCTCAGGGACAGTTCAAGAGACCCAGTACTTC
CDR3aa: CASSARSGTVQETQYF

v_gene: TRBV5-6
j_gene: TRBJ1-4
d_gene: .
abundance: .
CDR3nt: TGTGCCAGCAGCTTAGGACTCTTAGAGGATGAAAAACTGTTTTTT
CDR3aa: CASSLGLLEDEKLFF

v_gene: TRBV7-3
j_gene: TRBJ2-1
d_gene: TRBD1
abundance: .
CDR3nt: TGTGCCAGCAGCCTCGACAGGGGTTCCTACAATGAGCAGTTCTTC
CDR3aa: CASSLDRGSYNEQFF

v_gene: TRBV29-1
j_gene: TRBJ1-2
d_gene: .
abundance: few
CDR3nt: TGCAGCGTGACTTCTACAGCTAACTATGGCTACACCTTC
CDR3aa: CSVTSTANYGYTF

v_gene: TRBV9
j_gene: TRBJ2-1
d_gene: TRBD2
abundance: .
CDR3nt: TGTGCCAGCAGCAATGGACTAGAATACAATGAGCAGTTCTTC
CDR3aa: CASSNGLEYNEQFF

v_gene: TRBV4-1
j_gene: TRBJ2-2
d_gene: .
abundance: .
CDR3nt: TGCGCCAGCAGCCAAGAACAGCACTACACCGGGGAGCTGTTTTTT
CDR3aa: CASSQEQHYTGELFF

v_gene: TRBV6-5
j_gene: TRBJ2-3
d_gene: TRBD1
abundance: .
CDR3nt: TGTGCCAGCAGTCCGGGACAGGTCACAGATACGCAGTATTTT
CDR3aa: CASSPGQVTDTQYF

v_gene: TRBV4-3
j_gene: TRBJ1-2
d_gene: .
abundance: .
CDR3nt: TGCGCCAGCAGCCAGGCCGGTGCCGCTGGCTACACCTTC
CDR3aa: CASSQAGAAGYTF

v_gene: TRBV19
j_gene: TRBJ1-4
d_gene: .
abundance: .
CDR3nt: TGTGCCAGTAGTATTGTACAAGATAATGAAAAACTGTTTTTT
CDR3aa: CASSIVQDNEKLFF

v_gene: TRBV6-5
j_gene: TRBJ1-1
d_gene: .
abundance: once
CDR3nt: TGTGCCAGCAGTTACTCTCCAGGGGTGGACACTGAAGCTTTCTTT
CDR3aa: CASSYSPGVDTEAFF

v_gene: TRBV30
j_gene: TRBJ2-7
d_gene: .
abundance: .
CDR3nt: TGTGCCTGGAGTGCCCAGGGGTACGAGCAGTACTTC
CDR3aa: CAWSAQGYEQYF

v_gene: TRBV14
j_gene: TRBJ1-1
d_gene: .
abundance: .
CDR3nt: TGTGCCAGCAGCCAAAGGTATTCCGGGCGCGCTGAAGCTTTCTTT
CDR3aa: CASSQRYSGRAEAFF

v_gene: TRBV4-2
j_gene: TRBJ2-6
d_gene: TRBD1
abundance: .
CDR3nt: TGTGCCAGCAGCCAAGAGGGACAGAGGGGATTCGATGGGGCCAACGTCCTGACTTTC
CDR3aa: CASSQEGQRGFDGANVLTF

v_gene: TRBV2
j_gene: TRBJ2-7
d_gene: .
abundance: .
CDR3nt: TGTGCCAGCAGTGAAGGGTCCGCCTACGAGCAGTACTTC
CDR3aa: CASSEGSAYEQYF

v_gene: TRBV27
j_gene: TRBJ2-7
d_gene: .
abundance: .
CDR3nt: TGTGCCAGCAGTCCTGGAGCTAGACGCTACGAGCAGTACTTC
CDR3aa: CASSPGARRYEQYF

v_gene: TRBV7-3
j_gene: TRBJ2-7
d_gene: TRBD1
abundance: .
CDR3nt: TGTGCCAGCAGCTCGACAGGGGGAGGTGGCGAGCAGTACTTC
CDR3aa: CASSSTGGGGEQYF

v_gene: TRBV6-2/TRBV6-3
j_gene: TRBJ2-1
d_gene: .
abundance: once
CDR3nt: TGTGCCAGCAGTTCCCTAAGAGAGCAGTTCTTC
CDR3aa: CASSSLREQFF

v_gene: TRBV6-5
j_gene: TRBJ2-4
d_gene: .
abundance: .
CDR3nt: TGTGCCAGCAGGGGGATCGGGATCAAAAACATTCAGTACTTC
CDR3aa: CASRGIGIKNIQYF

v_gene: TRBV27
j_gene: TRBJ1-2
d_gene: .
abundance: .
CDR3nt: TGTGCCAGCAGTCCTCGGGCGGGATACTATGGCTACACCTTC
CDR3aa: CASSPRAGYYGYTF

v_gene: TRBV11-3
j_gene: TRBJ2-2
d_gene: TRBD2
abundance: .
CDR3nt: TGTGCCAGCAGCTTGCTAGCGGGGGGTCGCACCGGGGAGCTGTTTTTT
CDR3aa: CASSLLAGGRTGELFF

v_gene: TRBV25-1
j_gene: TRBJ1-1
d_gene: .
abundance: .
CDR3nt: TGTGCCAGCACCCCGATTGGGGGTAGCACTGAAGCTTTCTTT
CDR3aa: CASTPIGGSTEAFF

v_gene: TRBV7-3
j_gene: TRBJ1-2
d_gene: .
abundance: .
CDR3nt: TGTGCCAGCAGCTTATCCCGGATGGGTTCGAATGGCTACACCTTC
CDR3aa: CASSLSRMGSNGYTF

v_gene: TRBV7-8
j_gene: TRBJ2-3
d_gene: .
abundance: .
CDR3nt: TGTGCCATCTCGCCATTTGGCAACACAGATACGCAGTATTTT
CDR3aa: CAISPFGNTDTQYF

v_gene: TRBV2
j_gene: TRBJ1-6
d_gene: TRBD1
abundance: .
CDR3nt: TGTGCCAGCTCAGTACAGGGGAGTTCACCCCTCCACTTT
CDR3aa: CASSVQGSSPLHF

v_gene: TRBV11-2
j_gene: TRBJ1-1
d_gene: .
abundance: once
CDR3nt: TGTGCCAGCAGCTTAGAGGGAGTCCCGAACACTGAAGCTTTCTTT
CDR3aa: CASSLEGVPNTEAFF

v_gene: TRBV9
j_gene: TRBJ2-2
d_gene: TRBD2
abundance: .
CDR3nt: TGTGCCAGCAGCGTTGTAGGGACTAGCCTTACCGGGGAGCTGTTTTTT
CDR3aa: CASSVVGTSLTGELFF

v_gene: TRBV24-1
j_gene: TRBJ2-6
d_gene: .
abundance: .
CDR3nt: TGTGCCACCAGTGATGGGACACCTTCTGGGGCCAACGTCCTGACTTTC
CDR3aa: CATSDGTPSGANVLTF

v_gene: TRBV7-9
j_gene: TRBJ1-2
d_gene: .
abundance: .
CDR3nt: TGTGCCAGCAGCTTTGACGGGCCTACCCTCTACACCTTC
CDR3aa: CASSFDGPTLYTF

v_gene: TRBV3-1/TRBV3-2
j_gene: TRBJ2-7
d_gene: .
abundance: .
CDR3nt: TGTGCCAGCAGCCTCTCCCCCTCCGAGCAGTACTTC
CDR3aa: CASSLSPSEQYF

v_gene: TRBV28
j_gene: TRBJ2-7
d_gene: .
abundance: .
CDR3nt: TGTGCCAGCAGTTTACAGGGGCTCGCGCAGTACTTC
CDR3aa: CASSLQGLAQYF

v_gene: TRBV5-4
j_gene: TRBJ2-3
d_gene: .
abundance: once
CDR3nt: TGTGCCAGCAGCTTGAGGAGCACAGATACGCAGTATTTT
CDR3aa: CASSLRSTDTQYF

v_gene: TRBV7-9
j_gene: TRBJ2-3
d_gene: .
abundance: .
CDR3nt: TGTGCCAGCAGCGCCAGCACAGATACGCAGTATTTT
CDR3aa: CASSASTDTQYF

v_gene: TRBV6-2/TRBV6-3
j_gene: TRBJ1-1
d_gene: .
abundance: .
CDR3nt: TGTGCCAGCAGTCTCCGACACCCAGATTTGAACACTGAAGCTTTCTTT
CDR3aa: CASSLRHPDLNTEAFF

v_gene: TRBV24-1
j_gene: TRBJ2-7
d_gene: TRBD1
abundance: once
CDR3nt: TGTGCCACCAGTGAGGGACAGGGTACCAACGAGCAGTACTTC
CDR3aa: CATSEGQGTNEQYF

v_gene: TRBV19
j_gene: TRBJ1-5
d_gene: .
abundance: .
CDR3nt: TGTGCCAGTAGTCCGCCTCGCCAGGGATCCGATCAGCCCCAGCATTTT
CDR3aa: CASSPPRQGSDQPQHF

v_gene: TRBV24-1
j_gene: TRBJ2-6
d_gene: .
abundance: .
CDR3nt: TGTGCCACCAGTGGACACGAGGCCCCTGGGGCCAACGTCCTGACTTTC
CDR3aa: CATSGHEAPGANVLTF

v_gene: TRBV27
j_gene: TRBJ2-7
d_gene: .
abundance: .
CDR3nt: TGTGCCAGCAGTCCGGCCAACGACTTCTACGAGCAGTACTTC
CDR3aa: CASSPANDFYEQYF